This TCR beta chain comes out of a study of PD-1 blockade in classical Hodgkin lymphoma. The junction had 4 bases not matched to a gene; V was cut back by 6 bases and J by 6 bases. Germline CDR1 SGHNT, CDR2 YENEEA. The CDR3 has 13 amino acids. Data came from immunoSEQ multiplex PCR; TCRdb stores just in-frame clones and leaves some out. The sample contains approximately 24,000 clones, roughly four fifths of which appear only once. The study's findings and limits: Newly diagnosed patients had diversity similar to the baseline diversity of complete responders. In newly diagnosed patients, baseline TCR diversity was reportedly below that of healthy donors. CD4+ TCR diversity rose significantly by C4D1, and CD8+ TCR diversity did not.

In every patient, relapse followed autologous stem cell transplantation, while exposure to brentuximab vedotin differed. As regards this clone: Its antigen is not known.

The chain links TRBV11-3 to TRBJ1-2, with 10 positions matching TRBD1. This sequence was found in a human donor with classical Hodgkin lymphoma. Specimen: peripheral blood mononuclear cells (PBMCs), collected before the second cycle of nivolumab. The CDR3 reads CASRPGQGHGYTF. As DNA, the CDR3 is TGTGCCAGCAGACCGGGACAGGGGCATGGCTACACCTTC.